The 11 T cell receptor beta chains below were found in one sample sequenced in a study of blood T cells in healthy people across ages. A J-beta primer mix and a sample-barcoded 5' primer were used in a second PCR of about 7 to 12 cycles. Each CDR3 protein is one row after TCRdb ran MiXCR on the 5' RACE reads. The sample shows around 1,500,000 distinct CDR3 sequences, roughly 27% of them seen only once. The sequenced sample was blood. The receptors come from a woman aged 30 to 39 in good health.

The chain carries TRBV20-1 and TRBJ2-5, with 9 bases matching TRBD2. Germline lookup yields CDR1 DFQATT and CDR2 SNEGSKA (reference sequence). The CDR3 totals 16 residues. Unmatched junction bases numbered 14, after V lost 4 bases and J lost 5 bases. In DNA form, the CDR3 reads TGCAGTGCTACCGATGGGGCGAGCGGGGGGTTGGAGACCCAGTACTTC. Protein sequence: CSATDGASGGLETQYF.

In its sample, this clonotype was seen a few times. The V and J genes are TRBV7-9 and TRBJ1-2; tentative D call: TRBD1 (6 bases). Germline V CDR1 and CDR2: SEHNR, FQNEAQ (reference sequence). The CDR3 has 16 residues. Trimming pared 5 bases from V and 4 bases from J, leaving 20 bases between. The CDR3 region has the DNA TGTGCCAGCAGCGGGACCCTGGAGGGGGGAGGCTATGGCTACACCTTC. Protein sequence: CASSGTLEGGGYGYTF.

DNA for the CDR3: TGCAGTGCTAGGGGCGATACCAGCGGGGGACACAATGAGCAGTACTTC. Translation: CSARGDTSGGHNEQYF. The J gene is TRBJ2-7, the V gene TRBV20-1, with 8 bases aligning to TRBD2. Germline V lookup: CDR1 DFQATT, CDR2 SNEGSKA (reference sequence). V trimming: 3 bases; J trimming: 7 bases; junction bases outside the gene matches: 17. The CDR3 length is 16 residues.

The J gene is TRBJ2-1, the V gene TRBV7-2; TRBD2 matches 9 bases. The CDR3 spans 14 residues. V shed 6 bases and J 15 bases; nucleotides not matched to a gene: 15. Per the germline V gene, CDR1 is SGHTA and CDR2 is FQGNSA. This CDR3 is CASRRGGRNGNGFF. In DNA, the CDR3 is TGTGCCAGCAGGCGGGGGGGACGGAATGGCAATGGGTTCTTC.

This clonotype was counted between two and nine times. V is TRBV12-3 or TRBV12-4 and J is TRBJ1-2; no clear D. The CDR3 is made up of 13 amino acids. With 8 bases removed from V and 3 bases from J, the gap between germline ends came to 13 bases. DNA for the CDR3: TGTGCCAGCTACAGTCGGATATACTATGGCTACACCTTC. Encoded protein: CASYSRIYYGYTF.

The rearrangement links TRBV7-3 to TRBJ2-3; TRBD2 aligns across 9 bases. V was clipped by 7 bases and J by 5 bases; unmatched bases: 10. The CDR3 is 15 residues long. CDR1 and CDR2 (germline): SGHTA, FQGTGA. The CDR3 DNA sequence: TGTGCCAGCATCCTCCGACTAGCGGAACAAGATACGCAGTATTTT. Protein: CASILRLAEQDTQYF.

This clonotype has a single count. V gene TRBV7-2 combines with J gene TRBJ2-7; 15 bases line up with TRBD2. The CDR3 consists of 18 residues. Per the germline V gene, CDR1 is SGHTA and CDR2 is FQGNSA. J lost 6 bases, V lost 0 bases, and 9 bases had no gene match. The CDR3 protein is CASSLASGLAGGPGEQYF. The CDR3, as DNA: TGTGCCAGCAGCTTAGCCAGCGGACTAGCGGGGGGGCCAGGCGAGCAGTACTTC.

This clonotype was picked up many times. The chain couples TRBV5-1 to TRBJ2-7; perhaps TRBD1 as D (5 bases). Germline CDR1 and CDR2: SGHRS and YFSETQ. The CDR3 spans 14 residues. Trimming took off 4 bases at V and 0 bases at J, with 11 bases between the two ends. The CDR3 DNA reads as TGCGCCAGCAGCGTCACAGGTAACTCCTACGAGCAGTACTTC. The encoded protein is CASSVTGNSYEQYF.

This clonotype was counted at least ten times. V usage is TRBV28 and J usage is TRBJ2-7, with 7 bases identical to TRBD2. V was pared by 6 bases and J by 3 bases, with 2 bases of the junction left unmatched. CDR1 is MDHEN, CDR2 SYDVKM, per germline. CDR3 length: 12 amino acids. CDR3 DNA: TGTGCCAGCAGGGGGGGGGACTACGAGCAGTACTTC. Its translation is CASRGGDYEQYF.

As regards this clonotype: A much larger clone sits a single nucleotide away, making a read error possible. This chain links TRBV7-2 with TRBJ2-4, with a possible D match to TRBD1 (5 bases). This CDR3 has 13 amino acids. Germline CDR1 reads SGHTA; CDR2 reads FQGNSA. The CDR3 sequence is CAGSLQGAYIQYF. In DNA, the CDR3 is TGTGCCGGCAGCTTACAAGGGGCATACATTCAGTACTTC.

Concerning this clonotype: A read error may be the cause here, since a much bigger clone is one base away. The chain links TRBV15 to TRBJ1-2; D is ambiguous. Germline V gene data show CDR1 as LNHNV and CDR2 as YYDKDF (reference sequence). The CDR3 has 16 residues. The CDR3: CAPSRDQEGALYGYTF. As DNA, the CDR3 is TGTGCCCCCAGCAGAGATCAGGAAGGCGCCCTCTATGGCTACACCTTC.